This T cell receptor (beta chain) was captured by sequencing in a study of graft-versus-host responses after intestinal transplantation. Looking at the study overall: Anti-thymocyte globulin served as induction for all recipients, who then took tacrolimus and steroids for approximately three years.

In regard to this clone: Its antigen remains unidentified.

Repertoires were generated with immunoSEQ multiplex PCR, while TCRdb's copy carries only in-frame clones and drops some. This sample has over 85,000 clones, with 75% to 95% found just once. The CDR3 has 13 amino acids. Germline-derived CDR1 and CDR2 are SGHRS and YFSETQ. Trimming left V 5 bases short and J 5 bases short, with 11 bases between. The clonotype was recovered from a human donor who was the organ donor for an intestinal transplant. Sequences were derived from unstimulated CD4+ T cells sorted from spleen or lymph node cells, sampled before transplant. The chain links TRBV5-1 to TRBJ2-1; perhaps TRBD2 as D (6 bases). CDR3 sequence reads: CASRGLANNEQFF. Here the CDR3 DNA reads TGCGCCAGCAGGGGACTCGCAAACAATGAGCAGTTCTTC.